These 21 T cell receptor beta chains were all obtained from the same sample, sequenced in a study of post-analysis software for immune sequencing data. Overall study results and limits: Patients used roughly five TRBV segments, including TRBV5-6, TRBV5-1 and TRBV20-1, more often than controls.

The antigens for these receptors are not known. Unique-molecular-identifier-tagged TCR beta cDNA libraries were used. TCRdb reprocessed the PCR reads with MiXCR, giving one entry per CDR3 protein. The top ten hold about 4.8% of the sample, which has about 820,000 distinct CDR3 sequences, 53% seen once. The material sequenced was blood. Every receptor here comes from a girl aged 10 to 17 with multiple sclerosis.

The chain is built from TRBV5-1 and TRBJ2-7; maybe TRBD2 (5 bases). Germline CDR1 is SGHRS and CDR2 is YFSETQ. Trimming took off 2 bases at V and 5 bases at J, with 17 bases between the two ends. The CDR3 has 15 residues. The CDR3 region has the DNA TGCGCCAGCAGCTTAAGAGTGGGAGTGAGCAACGAGCAGTACTTC. This translates into CASSLRVGVSNEQYF.

This chain joins TRBV19 and TRBJ1-2, with TRBD1 identical over 8 bases. Germline V gives CDR1 LNHDA, CDR2 SQIVND (reference sequence). Trimming took 10 bases from V and 8 from J; bases not matched to a gene: 15. The CDR3 spans 14 residues. This CDR3 reads CATFGQGPVGGYTF. The CDR3 nucleotides read TGTGCCACCTTTGGACAGGGACCAGTTGGAGGCTACACCTTC.

V and J are TRBV9 and TRBJ1-4; D remains ambiguous. Germline-derived CDR1 and CDR2 are SGDLS and YYNGEE. V was shortened by 2 bases and J by 8 bases, with 13 bases between the two germline ends. The CDR3 totals 14 residues. CDR3 amino acids: CASSVSPAGEKLFF. CDR3 nucleotide sequence: TGTGCCAGCAGCGTGTCTCCGGCGGGGGAAAAACTGTTTTTT.

In regard to this clonotype: Sequence at one end of the junction differs from germline and may be a read error. The chain uses TRBV7-2 and TRBJ2-5; a possible D gene is TRBD2 (6 bases). The CDR3 is 14 amino acids. The germline CDR1 and CDR2 sequences are SGHTA and FQGNSA. The CDR3 sequence: CASSLPGVFETQYF. The CDR3 DNA sequence: TGTGCCAGCAGCCTCCCGGGAGTCTTTGAGACCCAGTACTTT.

This chain links TRBV12-3 or TRBV12-4 with TRBJ2-4; D is uncertain. The end of the DNA aligns better with TRBJ2-7, so the J call may be wrong. The CDR3 spans 11 residues. CDR3 amino acids: CASSSPPEQYF. CDR3 bases: TGTGCCAGCAGTTCCCCCCCCGAGCAGTACTTC.

This clonotype was recorded once. This chain connects TRBV4-1 to TRBJ2-1, with 7 bases lining up with TRBD2. Germline V gives CDR1 MGHRA, CDR2 YSYEKL. The CDR3 is 16 amino acids. With V trimmed by 3 bases and J by 4 bases, 9 bases remained unmatched. CDR3 in DNA: TGCGCCAGCAGCCAGCACCCTGCGGGAGCTTACAATGAGCAGTTCTTC. It is translated as CASSQHPAGAYNEQFF.

The rearrangement joins TRBV2 to TRBJ1-1, with unresolved D. V lost 7 bases to trimming and J lost 1 base, with 4 bases between them. This CDR3 comprises 11 residues. Germline V gene sequence: CDR1 SNHLY, CDR2 FYNNEI. The CDR3, as DNA: TGTGCCAGCAACACGAACACTGAAGCTTTCTTT. Its protein is CASNTNTEAFF.

The rearrangement uses TRBV20-1 and TRBJ2-5, with 9 positions matching TRBD1. Trimming at V came to 5 bases and at J to 2 bases, leaving 3 bases not matched to a gene. The CDR3 consists of 13 residues. Germline values: CDR1 DFQATT, CDR2 SNEGSKA (reference sequence). The CDR3 here is CSAQDRGQETQYF. The CDR3, as DNA: TGCAGTGCTCAGGACAGGGGTCAAGAGACCCAGTACTTC.

The chain combines TRBV5-1 with TRBJ2-7; TRBD2 might be the D (6 bases). Germline V gives CDR1 SGHRS, CDR2 YFSETQ. This CDR3 spans 14 amino acids. Trimming cost V 5 bases and J 0 bases, with 12 bases left between them. For the CDR3, the DNA is TGCGCCAGCAGTGCCGCGCGGGGCTCCTACGAGCAGTACTTC. It codes for CASSAARGSYEQYF.

The V gene is TRBV3-1, the J gene TRBJ1-2, with TRBD1 matching over 7 bases. The J segment lost 6 bases and the V segment lost 2 bases, leaving 9 bases of the junction unmatched. CDR3 size: 15 residues. CDR1 and CDR2 from the germline V gene are LGHDT and YNNKEL (reference sequence). CDR3 DNA sequence: TGTGCCAGCAGCCAACCTTTAGGGGGCGACGATGGCTACACCTTC. This sequence encodes CASSQPLGGDDGYTF.

This clonotype was counted a few times. The V and J genes are TRBV20-1 and TRBJ2-7; 10 nucleotides match TRBD2. The CDR3 loop spans 15 amino acids. Trimming cost V 0 bases and J 4 bases; bases outside gene matches: 6. CDR1 and CDR2 from the germline V gene are DFQATT and SNEGSKA (reference sequence). CDR3 DNA sequence: TGCAGTGCTAGAGATACCCCTAGCGGGAGATACGAGCAGTACTTC. Its protein is CSARDTPSGRYEQYF.

The rearrangement links TRBV15 to TRBJ2-2, with D hard to call. The CDR3 is made up of 16 amino acids. Trimming pared 0 bases from V and 2 bases from J, leaving 10 bases between. Germline-derived CDR1 and CDR2 are LNHNV and YYDKDF (reference sequence). CDR3 amino acids: CATSRDRRLNTGELFF. The CDR3 DNA reads TGTGCCACCAGCAGAGATCGTCGGCTTAACACCGGGGAGCTGTTTTTT.

This clonotype is a singleton in its sample. The chain employs TRBV7-9 and TRBJ2-3, with 10 bases identical to TRBD2. Unmatched junction bases numbered 7, after V lost 2 bases and J lost 2 bases. Germline-derived CDR1 and CDR2 are SEHNR and FQNEAQ (reference sequence). This CDR3 region has 17 residues. The CDR3 region has the DNA TGTGCCAGCAGCTTATCTTCCCTAGCGGGAGTCACAGATACGCAGTATTTT. Translating it yields CASSLSSLAGVTDTQYF.

A single count supports this clonotype. The chain links TRBV29-1 to TRBJ2-3; 10 bases are a match to TRBD2. Per the germline V gene, CDR1 is SQVTM and CDR2 is ANQGSEA. The length of the CDR3 is 15 residues. Trimming removed 8 bases from V and 0 bases from J; junction bases left unmatched: 8. In DNA, the CDR3 is TGCAGCTCTGAACTAGCGGGGACTAGCACAGATACGCAGTATTTT. The encoded protein is CSSELAGTSTDTQYF.

This chain uses TRBV5-1 with TRBJ2-1; 8 bases are shared with TRBD2. Germline assignment: CDR1 SGHRS and CDR2 YFSETQ. The CDR3 extends over 14 amino acids. The ends lost 4 bases at V and 4 bases at J; junction bases unmatched: 4. The CDR3 region is CASSQREYYNEQFF. CDR3 DNA sequence: TGCGCCAGCAGCCAGCGGGAGTATTACAATGAGCAGTTCTTC.

Turning to this clonotype: One junction end disagrees with the germline gene, perhaps due to a read error. The genes are TRBV5-6 and TRBJ2-2; perhaps D is TRBD1 or TRBD2 (5 bases each). The V gene's germline CDR1 is SGHDT and CDR2 YYEEEE. The CDR3 consists of 12 residues. The CDR3 is CAGSLGPGELFF. CDR3 DNA: TGTGCCGGCAGCTTGGGACCAGGGGAGCTGTTTTTT.

With regard to this clonotype: A read error may produce the germline difference seen at one junction end. The rearrangement links TRBV4-1 to TRBJ2-3; D remains unclear. This CDR3 region has 17 residues. CDR1 is MGHRA, CDR2 YSYEKL, per germline. The CDR3 DNA reads as TGCGCCAGCAGCCCGTTCGTAGGCATACCCCCGGCAGATATGCAGTATTTT. This codes for CASSPFVGIPPADMQYF.

Points on this clonotype: One junction end disagrees with the germline gene, perhaps due to a read error. V is TRBV29-1 and J is TRBJ2-7; D is possibly TRBD1 (6 bases). CDR1 is SQVTM and CDR2 is ANQGSEA in the germline V gene. The CDR3 is 13 residues long. Here the CDR3 reads CSSQGRMNTEAFF. In nucleotides, the CDR3 is TGCAGCTCACAGGGTAGGATGAACACTGAAGCTTTCTTC.

J is TRBJ2-1 and V is TRBV5-1; no clear D gene. With 0 bases removed from V and 3 bases from J, the gap between germline ends came to 13 bases. This CDR3 is built from 16 residues. Per germline, CDR1 SGHRS and CDR2 YFSETQ. CDR3 in amino acids: CASSLDPAQSYNEQFF. CDR3 bases: TGCGCCAGCAGCTTGGACCCAGCGCAAAGCTACAATGAGCAGTTCTTC.

The chain couples TRBV5-1 to TRBJ2-7; D gene unclear. The germline V and J ends were trimmed by 1 base and 5 bases, with 7 bases remaining between them. The CDR3 is 12 residues long. Germline CDR1 is SGHRS and CDR2 is YFSETQ. This chain's CDR3 is CASSLMVDEQYF. The CDR3 DNA is TGCGCCAGCAGCTTGATGGTTGACGAGCAGTACTTC.

The chain joins TRBV5-1 to TRBJ1-2; 8 positions agree with TRBD1. The V and J ends lost 2 bases and 2 bases, in that order; junction bases with no gene match: 8. CDR1 and CDR2 from the germline V gene are SGHRS and YFSETQ. The CDR3 sequence is 16 residues long. DNA for the CDR3: TGCGCCAGCAGCTTCGCCCGGGGACAGGAGAACTATGGCTACACCTTC. Translating gives CASSFARGQENYGYTF.